These 15 T cell receptor beta chains were sequenced from one sample in a study of blood T cell repertoires in COVID-19. Method: immunoSEQ multiplex PCR; TCRdb's copy keeps in-frame clones and lacks some. The sample contains around 220,000 clones, about 86% of which appear only once. Sample: peripheral blood. The source of these receptors is a woman aged 50 to 60 with acute or convalescent COVID-19.

V usage is TRBV11-3 and J usage is TRBJ2-5; 7 bases map to TRBD2. Germline CDR1 and CDR2: SGHNT and YENEEA. CDR3 size: 16 residues. Losses at the gene ends were 1 base for V and 0 bases for J; bases not matched to a gene: 5. CDR3 nucleotides: TGTGCCAGCAGCTTAGGTCCGCGGGAGTACCAAGAGACCCAGTACTTC. Protein product: CASSLGPREYQETQYF.

The chain couples TRBV3-1 (or the pseudogene TRBV3-2) to TRBJ1-1, with a tentative D call TRBD1 (5 bases). This CDR3 has 18 amino acids. The germline gives CDR1 LGHDT, CDR2 YNNKEL (reference sequence). Deletions cut 0 bases from V and 0 bases from J, with 17 bases between. The CDR3 sequence is CASSQDSGGGSMNTEAFF. CDR3 coding DNA: TGTGCCAGCAGCCAAGATTCTGGGGGAGGTTCGATGAACACTGAAGCTTTCTTT.

This chain connects TRBV19 to TRBJ1-1, with D tentatively TRBD1 (6 bases). Trimming shortened V by 3 bases and J by 4 bases, and 9 bases separated the two germline ends. Germline V gives CDR1 LNHDA, CDR2 SQIVND (reference sequence). CDR3 size: 13 residues. The CDR3 is CASSMGHRTEAFF. DNA of the CDR3: TGTGCCAGTAGTATGGGACACCGCACTGAAGCTTTCTTT.

J is TRBJ1-2 and V is TRBV25-1; D is undetermined. V was shortened by 8 bases and J by 4 bases, with 14 bases between the two germline ends. This CDR3 region has 13 residues. Per the germline V gene, CDR1 is MGHDK and CDR2 is SYGVNS. The CDR3 DNA reads as TGTGCCAGCCTCGGATCTAGGTCCTATGGCTACACCTTC. It translates to CASLGSRSYGYTF.

V and J are TRBV30 and TRBJ1-5; D remains unclear. Per the germline V gene, CDR1 is GTSNPN and CDR2 is SVGIG (reference sequence). This CDR3 contains 12 residues. V was shortened by 3 bases and J by 2 bases, with 5 bases between the two germline ends. The CDR3: CAWSQGNQPQHF. DNA for the CDR3: TGTGCCTGGAGCCAGGGCAATCAGCCCCAGCATTTT.

This clone has only one observation. V is TRBV14 and J is TRBJ2-4, with D possibly TRBD1 on 6 matching bases. The CDR3 runs to 14 residues. V was clipped by 1 base and J by 5 bases, with 9 bases between them. Germline assignment: CDR1 SGHDN and CDR2 FVKESK. The CDR3 here is CASSQARGENIQYF. CDR3 coding DNA: TGTGCCAGCAGCCAAGCCAGGGGCGAAAACATTCAGTACTTC.

V usage is TRBV24-1 and J usage is TRBJ2-3, with TRBD1 matching 7 bases. Germline V gene data show CDR1 as KGHDR and CDR2 as SFDVKD. Unmatched junction bases numbered 7, after V lost 3 bases and J lost 2 bases. The CDR3 covers 16 residues. The CDR3, as DNA: TGTGCCACCAGTGATCAGGACAGGCTCTTCACAGATACGCAGTATTTT. It encodes CATSDQDRLFTDTQYF.

This chain uses TRBV5-5 with TRBJ2-1; 8 bases are shared with TRBD1. The junction had 8 bases not matched to a gene; V was cut back by 1 base and J by 5 bases. Germline loops: CDR1 SGHKS, CDR2 YYEKEE (reference sequence). There are 16 residues in the CDR3. Written as DNA, the CDR3 is TGTGCCAGCAGCTTGAAAGAGGACAGGGCACACAATGAGCAGTTCTTC. It codes for CASSLKEDRAHNEQFF.

The chain combines TRBV7-8 with TRBJ2-5; unclear D gene. Germline V gene sequence: CDR1 SGHVS, CDR2 FQNEAQ. Trimming pared 5 bases from V and 0 bases from J, leaving 16 bases between. This CDR3 is built from 16 residues. CDR3 sequence (DNA): TGTGCCAGCAGCCCCCCGGGTAGCAGCTACCAAGAGACCCAGTACTTC. Its protein product is CASSPPGSSYQETQYF.

V usage is TRBV19 and J usage is TRBJ1-6, with D perhaps TRBD1 (5 bases). This CDR3 has 13 amino acids. Per the germline V gene, CDR1 is LNHDA and CDR2 is SQIVND (reference sequence). The ends were cut back, 3 bases at V and 6 bases at J, with 6 bases in the middle. CDR3 nucleotides: TGTGCCAGTAGTATCCAGGGTAATTCACCCCTCCACTTT. Protein product: CASSIQGNSPLHF.

CDR3 sequence reads: CASQPGIKRDSPLHF. The CDR3 coding sequence is TGTGCCAGCCAACCCGGGATAAAAAGGGATTCACCCCTCCACTTT. The genes are TRBV2 and TRBJ1-6, with D uncertain. This CDR3 is built from 15 residues. Germline V gives CDR1 SNHLY, CDR2 FYNNEI. The V end was cut by 8 bases, the J end by 8 bases, with 19 bases between.

The gene calls are TRBV3-1 (or the pseudogene TRBV3-2) and TRBJ1-2; weak D call: TRBD1 (6 bases). Trimming removed 2 bases from V and 4 bases from J, with 14 bases in between. Germline values: CDR1 LGHDT, CDR2 YNNKEL (reference sequence). The CDR3 spans 15 residues. CDR3 in DNA: TGTGCCAGCAGCCAACAGGGGCTTGTCCTCTATGGCTACACCTTC. Its protein product is CASSQQGLVLYGYTF.

CDR3 bases: TGTGCCAGCAGCTCCCTAGCGGGAGCTAAAGCTACGCAGTATTTT. Translated: CASSSLAGAKATQYF. V usage is TRBV9 and J usage is TRBJ2-3; TRBD2 agrees at 10 bases. The CDR3 runs to 15 residues. V lost 4 bases, J lost 8 bases, and 10 bases stayed unmatched. Per the germline V gene, CDR1 is SGDLS and CDR2 is YYNGEE.

The chain is built from TRBV27 and TRBJ2-6; D is unresolved. Between the trimmed V and J ends, which lost 2 bases and 2 bases, there was a span of 7 bases. Germline-derived CDR1 and CDR2 are MNHEY and SMNVEV (reference sequence). This CDR3 comprises 15 residues. CDR3 in DNA: TGTGCCAGCAGTTTAACGCGCACTGGGGCCAACGTCCTGACTTTC. Translating it yields CASSLTRTGANVLTF.

The chain uses TRBV6-5 and TRBJ2-7, with 7 bases fitting TRBD1. The V gene end was trimmed by 6 bases and the J gene end by 0 bases; junction bases not matched to a gene: 8. CDR1 and CDR2 (germline): MNHEY, SVGAGI. This CDR3 spans 15 amino acids. CDR3 protein: CASRHFRDSSYEQYF. CDR3 DNA sequence: TGTGCCAGCAGACACTTCCGGGACAGCTCCTACGAGCAGTACTTC.